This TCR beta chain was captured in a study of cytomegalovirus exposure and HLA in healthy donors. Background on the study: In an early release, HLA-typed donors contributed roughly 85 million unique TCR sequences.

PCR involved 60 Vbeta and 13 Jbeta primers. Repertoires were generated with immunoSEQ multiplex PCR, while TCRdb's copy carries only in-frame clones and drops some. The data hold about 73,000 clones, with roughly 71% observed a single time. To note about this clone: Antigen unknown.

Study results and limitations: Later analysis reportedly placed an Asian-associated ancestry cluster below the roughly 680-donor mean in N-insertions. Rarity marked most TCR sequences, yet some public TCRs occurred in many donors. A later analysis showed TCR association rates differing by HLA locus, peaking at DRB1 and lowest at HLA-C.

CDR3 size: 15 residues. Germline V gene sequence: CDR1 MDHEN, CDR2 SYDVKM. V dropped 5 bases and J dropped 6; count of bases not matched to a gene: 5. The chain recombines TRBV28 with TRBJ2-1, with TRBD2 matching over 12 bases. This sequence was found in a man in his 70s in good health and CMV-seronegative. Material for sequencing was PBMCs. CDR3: CASSLASGGANEQFF. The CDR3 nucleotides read TGTGCCAGCAGTCTGGCTAGCGGGGGGGCCAATGAGCAGTTCTTC.